This T cell receptor beta chain derives from a study of monozygotic twins with inflammatory bowel disease. Study-wide findings and caveats: No repertoire similarity difference was seen between concordant and discordant twins; power was possibly limited. Inverse Simpson values showed less TCRbeta diversity in IBD patients than in their healthy co-twins.

The germline CDR1 and CDR2 sequences are MRHNA and SNTAGT. CDR3 length equals 16 residues. To note about this clonotype: What it binds is not known.

UMIs with a 6-nucleotide sample barcode were added by template switching. TCRdb reprocessed the 5' RACE reads, with one entry per CDR3 protein and no DNA. The sample table sets out 350,000 to 400,000 distinct CDR3 sequences. The specimen sequenced was blood. The source is a human donor with ulcerative colitis or Crohn's disease, or a healthy co-twin of an affected twin (not recorded which). V usage is TRBV6-4 and J usage is TRBJ2-1; the TCRdb D gene call, TRBD2, has no DNA to confirm it. The CDR3 reads CASSDSSGGDYNEQFF.